This T cell receptor (beta chain) was sequenced in a study of T cell responses to AZD1222 COVID-19 vaccine. For the study at large: Analysis merged second doses at about 4 or about 12 weeks.

General study points: Nearly half of spike-specific TCRs reportedly target unmutated variant regions. Along spike, vaccine-associated CD4 TCRs were found throughout, with dominance at 160-218 and 743-854. The sample set comprised mostly white British donors with more females, and clonal diversity was possibly underestimated.

The CDR3 is 15 residues long. Germline CDR1 and CDR2: SGHTA and FQGNSA. The germline V and J ends were trimmed by 3 bases and 1 base, with 9 bases remaining between them. Libraries were prepared by immunoSEQ multiplex PCR; TCRdb keeps only in-frame clonotypes and omits some of them. The table records approximately 110,000 clones, around 89% of them present only once. A word on this clone: Its cognate antigen is unknown.

The origin of this receptor is an adult in good health. The material sequenced was peripheral blood, taken on day 0 of AZD1222 vaccination. The genes are TRBV7-2 and TRBJ1-4; D remains unclear. CDR3 region: CASSFIQETNEKLFF. CDR3 nucleotides: TGTGCCAGCAGCTTTATACAAGAAACTAATGAAAAACTGTTTTTT. The complete variable domain, with remaining parts taken from reference TRBV7-2 and TRBJ1-4, reads GAGVSQSPSNKVTEKGKDVELRCDPISGHTALYWYRQSLGQGLEFLIYFQGNSAPDKSGLPSDRFSAERTGGSVSTLTIQRTQQEDSAVYLCASSFIQETNEKLFFGSGTQLSVL.